This T cell receptor (beta chain) was captured in a study of CXCR3-negative and CXCR3-positive naive CD8 T cells. Carrying UMI labels, the TRB cDNA libraries were prepared through 5' RACE. TCRdb re-called the 5' RACE reads; every CDR3 protein appears as one record, without DNA. Its listing shows more than 65,000 distinct CDR3 sequences. Germline V gene sequence: CDR1 SEHNR, CDR2 FQNEAQ (reference sequence). The CDR3 covers 15 residues. The sequence was obtained from a human donor in good health. Some clones in this sample may be carry-over from other donors' samples. The chain combines TRBV7-9 with TRBJ2-5; TCRdb's D gene call, TRBD1, goes unchecked for lack of DNA. Sequenced input: naive CXCR3- CD8+ T cells from blood. Subset specified: CD45RO-CCR7+CD27+CD95- naive CD8+ T cells lacking CXCR3 (TNR3-). CDR3 protein: CASSLAGGDQETQYF.